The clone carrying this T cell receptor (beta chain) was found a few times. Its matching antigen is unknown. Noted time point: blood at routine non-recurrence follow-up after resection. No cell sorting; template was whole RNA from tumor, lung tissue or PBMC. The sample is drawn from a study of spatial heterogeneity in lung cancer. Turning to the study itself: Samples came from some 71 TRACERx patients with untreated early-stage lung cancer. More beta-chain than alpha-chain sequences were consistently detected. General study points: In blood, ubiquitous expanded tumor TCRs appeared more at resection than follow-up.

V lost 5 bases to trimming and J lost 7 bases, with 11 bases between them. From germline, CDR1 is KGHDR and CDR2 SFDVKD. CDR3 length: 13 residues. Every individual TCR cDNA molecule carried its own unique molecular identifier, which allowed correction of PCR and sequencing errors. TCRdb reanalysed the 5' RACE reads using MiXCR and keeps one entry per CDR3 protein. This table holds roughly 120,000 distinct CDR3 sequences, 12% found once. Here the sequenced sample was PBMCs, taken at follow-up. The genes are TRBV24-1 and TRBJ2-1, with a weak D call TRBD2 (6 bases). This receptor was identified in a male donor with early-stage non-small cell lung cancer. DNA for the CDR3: TGTGCCACCAGTGCCCTGGGGGGAAATGAGCAGTTCTTC. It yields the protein CATSALGGNEQFF.